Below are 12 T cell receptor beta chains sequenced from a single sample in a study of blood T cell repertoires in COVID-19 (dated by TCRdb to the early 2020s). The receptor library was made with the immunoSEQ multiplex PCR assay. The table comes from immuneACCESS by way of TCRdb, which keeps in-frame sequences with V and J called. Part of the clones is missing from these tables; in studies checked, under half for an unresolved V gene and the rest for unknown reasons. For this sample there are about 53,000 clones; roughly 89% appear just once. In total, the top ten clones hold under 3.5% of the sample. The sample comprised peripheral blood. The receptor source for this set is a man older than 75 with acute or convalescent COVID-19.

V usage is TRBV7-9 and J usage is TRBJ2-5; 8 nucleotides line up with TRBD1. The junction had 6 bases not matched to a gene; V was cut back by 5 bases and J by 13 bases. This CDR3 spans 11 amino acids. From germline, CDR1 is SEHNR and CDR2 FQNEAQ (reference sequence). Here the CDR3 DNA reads TGTGCCAGCAGCGGGGACAGGTCATGGTACTTC. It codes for CASSGDRSWYF. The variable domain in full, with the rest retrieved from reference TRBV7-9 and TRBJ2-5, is DTGVSQNPRHKITKRGQNVTFRCDPISEHNRLYWYRQTLGQGPEFLTYFQNEAQLEKSRLLSDRFSAERPKGSFSTLEIQRTEQGDSAMYLCASSGDRSWYFGPGTRLLVL.

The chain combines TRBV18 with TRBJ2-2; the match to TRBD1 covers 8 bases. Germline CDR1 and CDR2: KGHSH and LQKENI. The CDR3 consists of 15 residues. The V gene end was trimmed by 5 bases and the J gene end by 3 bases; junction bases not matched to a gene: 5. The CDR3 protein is CASSSGQGYTGELFF. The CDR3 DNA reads TGTGCCAGCTCATCCGGACAGGGTTACACCGGGGAGCTGTTTTTT.

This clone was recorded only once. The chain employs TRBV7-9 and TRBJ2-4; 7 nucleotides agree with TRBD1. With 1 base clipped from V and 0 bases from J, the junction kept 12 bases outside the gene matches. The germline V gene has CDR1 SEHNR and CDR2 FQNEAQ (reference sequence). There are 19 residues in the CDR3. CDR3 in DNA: TGTGCCAGCAGCTTAGGGCCCAGACAGGGTCCAGTAGCCAAAAACATTCAGTACTTC. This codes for CASSLGPRQGPVAKNIQYF.

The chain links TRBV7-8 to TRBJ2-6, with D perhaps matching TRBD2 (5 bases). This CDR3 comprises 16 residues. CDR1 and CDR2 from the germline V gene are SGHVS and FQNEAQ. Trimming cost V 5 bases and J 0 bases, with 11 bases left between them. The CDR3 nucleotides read TGTGCCAGCAGCAAACGGACTGGCTCTGGGGCCAACGTCCTGACTTTC. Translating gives CASSKRTGSGANVLTF. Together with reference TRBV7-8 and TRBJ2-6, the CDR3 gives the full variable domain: GAGVSQSPRYKVAKRGQDVALRCDPISGHVSLFWYQQALGQGPEFLTYFQNEAQLDKSGLPSDRFFAERPEGSVSTLKIQRTQQEDSAVYLCASSKRTGSGANVLTFGAGSRLTVL.

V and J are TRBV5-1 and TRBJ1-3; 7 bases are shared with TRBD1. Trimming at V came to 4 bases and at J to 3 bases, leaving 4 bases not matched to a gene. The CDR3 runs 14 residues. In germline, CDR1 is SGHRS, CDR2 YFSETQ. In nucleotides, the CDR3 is TGCGCCAGCAGCGAACAGGGGAGTGGAAACACCATATATTTT. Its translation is CASSEQGSGNTIYF. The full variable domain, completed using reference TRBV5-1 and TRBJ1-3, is KAGVTQTPRYLIKTRGQQVTLSCSPISGHRSVSWYQQTPGQGLQFLFEYFSETQRNKGNFPGRFSGRQFSNSRSEMNVSTLELGDSALYLCASSEQGSGNTIYFGEGSWLTVV.

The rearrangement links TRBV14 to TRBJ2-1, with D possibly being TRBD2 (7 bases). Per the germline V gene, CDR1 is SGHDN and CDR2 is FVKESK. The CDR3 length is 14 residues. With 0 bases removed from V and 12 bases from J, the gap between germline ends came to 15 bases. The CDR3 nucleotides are TGTGCCAGCAGCCAAGAGGGGGGGGGCAGGGGGCAGTTCTTC. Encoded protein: CASSQEGGGRGQFF.

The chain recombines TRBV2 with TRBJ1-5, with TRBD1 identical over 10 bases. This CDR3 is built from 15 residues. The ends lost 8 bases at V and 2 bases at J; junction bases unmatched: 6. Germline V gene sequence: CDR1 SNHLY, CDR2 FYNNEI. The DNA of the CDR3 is TGTGCCAGCGCCCGGGACAGGGGTGGCAATCAGCCCCAGCATTTT. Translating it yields CASARDRGGNQPQHF. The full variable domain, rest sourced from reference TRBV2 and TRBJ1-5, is EPEVTQTPSHQVTQMGQEVILRCVPISNHLYFYWYRQILGQKVEFLVSFYNNEISEKSEIFDDQFSVERPDGSNFTLKIRSTKLEDSAMYFCASARDRGGNQPQHFGDGTRLSIL.

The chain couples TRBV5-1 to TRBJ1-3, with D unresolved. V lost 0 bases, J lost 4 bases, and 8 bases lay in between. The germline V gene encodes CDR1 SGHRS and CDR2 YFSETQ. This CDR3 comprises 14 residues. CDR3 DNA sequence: TGCGCCAGCAGCTTGGCTACGGGGGGAAACACCATATATTTT. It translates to CASSLATGGNTIYF.

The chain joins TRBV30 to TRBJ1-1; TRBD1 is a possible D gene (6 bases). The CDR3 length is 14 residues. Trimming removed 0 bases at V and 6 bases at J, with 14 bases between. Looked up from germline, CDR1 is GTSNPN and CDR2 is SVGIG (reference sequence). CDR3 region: CAWSVLGAESEAFF. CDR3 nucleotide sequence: TGTGCCTGGAGTGTACTGGGGGCGGAATCTGAAGCTTTCTTT.

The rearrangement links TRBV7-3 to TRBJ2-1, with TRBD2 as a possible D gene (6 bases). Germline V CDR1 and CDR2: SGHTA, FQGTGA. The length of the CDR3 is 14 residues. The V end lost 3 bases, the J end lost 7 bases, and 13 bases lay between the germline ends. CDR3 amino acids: CASSFSDGTNEQFF. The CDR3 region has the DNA TGTGCCAGCAGCTTTAGCGATGGGACTAATGAGCAGTTCTTC.

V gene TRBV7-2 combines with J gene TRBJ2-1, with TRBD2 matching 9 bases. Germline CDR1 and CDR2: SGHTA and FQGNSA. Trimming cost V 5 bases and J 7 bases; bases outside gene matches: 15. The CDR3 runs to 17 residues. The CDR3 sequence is CASSGRPLAGVRNEQFF. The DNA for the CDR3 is TGTGCCAGCAGCGGGCGGCCACTAGCGGGCGTTCGGAATGAGCAGTTCTTC.

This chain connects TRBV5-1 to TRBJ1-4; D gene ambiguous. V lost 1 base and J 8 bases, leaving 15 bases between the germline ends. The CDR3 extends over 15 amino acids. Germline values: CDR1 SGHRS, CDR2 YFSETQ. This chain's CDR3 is CASSLSGKREEKLFF. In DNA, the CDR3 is TGCGCCAGCAGCTTGTCCGGGAAGAGAGAAGAAAAACTGTTTTTT.